This TCR beta chain was sequenced for a study of T-cell memory formation after mild COVID-19. Whole-study results and caveats: Later expanders leaned CD4+, whereas clones that contracted between day 15 and 85 were balanced CD4/CD8. Cross-reactive memory seemingly joined, as some responding clones were found in pre-infection memory.

5'RACE with constant-segment primers built TCRalpha and TCRbeta cDNA libraries with UMIs. TCRdb analysed the 5' RACE reads with MiXCR anew, one entry per CDR3 protein. The sample lists about 350,000 distinct CDR3 sequences; approximately 15% were seen once. Trimming shortened V by 6 bases and J by 8 bases, and 17 bases separated the two germline ends. The CDR3 is 14 amino acids. With respect to this clonotype: As yet, its antigen is unknown.

The sample consisted of PBMCs or a T cell subset sorted from them (not recorded which). This sequence originates from a man aged 18 to 29 who had mild COVID-19 (a few samples of this study predate the infection). Cell type and time point are not known. The V call is TRBV12-3 or TRBV12-4, the J call TRBJ1-5; D unclear. As DNA, the CDR3 is TGTGCCAGCAGCCTCGGCAGTCCCATCGAGCCCCAGCATTTT. Its translation is CASSLGSPIEPQHF.